These 16 T cell receptor beta chains share one sample of origin, sequenced in a study of cytomegalovirus exposure and HLA in healthy donors. The table came from immunoSEQ multiplex PCR; TCRdb's copy has only in-frame clones and leaves some out. Of tens of thousands of clones in the sample, about 96% were seen once. Source material: PBMCs. The source of these receptors is a man between 18 and 29 years old in good health and CMV-seronegative.

V usage is TRBV12-5 and J usage is TRBJ2-5; maybe TRBD2 (7 bases). The germline V gene has CDR1 LGHNT and CDR2 FRNRAP. V gave up 5 bases and J gave up 2 bases, with 12 bases separating them. The CDR3 contains 14 residues. For the CDR3, the DNA is TGTGCTAGTGGTACAGGGAGGGGGCAAGAGACCCAGTACTTC. Protein product: CASGTGRGQETQYF. Full variable domain (missing parts from reference TRBV12-5 and TRBJ2-5): DARVTQTPRHKVTEMGQEVTMRCQPILGHNTVFWYRQTMMQGLELLAYFRNRAPLDDSGMPKDRFSAEMPDATLATLKIQPSEPRDSAVYFCASGTGRGQETQYFGPGTRLLVL.

The V gene is TRBV19, the J gene TRBJ2-7; possibly TRBD2 for D (5 bases). Trimming pared 5 bases from V and 4 bases from J, leaving 12 bases between. Germline CDR1 is LNHDA and CDR2 is SQIVND (reference sequence). This CDR3 has 13 amino acids. CDR3: CASSPGVFYEQYV. The CDR3 region has the DNA TGTGCCAGTAGTCCCGGGGTCTTTTACGAGCAGTACGTC.

The chain joins TRBV5-3 to TRBJ2-2, with 7 bases lining up with TRBD2. TRBV5-3 falls under the ORF class, with uncertain function. With 3 bases clipped from V and 6 bases from J, the junction kept 11 bases outside the gene matches. CDR3 length: 16 amino acids. CDR3 in DNA: TGTGCCAGAAGCTGCGGGGCGGCGGGAGAATCCGGGGAGCTGTTTTTT. Its translation: CARSCGAAGESGELFF.

The rearrangement links TRBV7-3 to TRBJ1-3; D is ambiguous. The V gene lost 1 base and the J gene lost 0 bases, with 7 bases spanning the gap. The CDR3 loop spans 15 amino acids. Germline V lookup: CDR1 SGHTA, CDR2 FQGTGA. Written as DNA, the CDR3 is TGTGCCAGCAGCTTAAGAGCAAACTCTGGAAACACCATATATTTT. It yields the protein CASSLRANSGNTIYF.

The rearrangement joins TRBV11-2 to TRBJ2-5; D possibly corresponds to TRBD1 (6 bases). V was pared by 6 bases and J by 1 base, with 15 bases between. CDR3 length equals 15 residues. CDR1 SGHAT and CDR2 FQNNGV come from the germline V gene. CDR3 DNA sequence: TGTGCCAGCAGAACTACCCGACAGGCCCAAGAGACCCAGTACTTC. It encodes CASRTTRQAQETQYF. Combining the CDR3 with reference TRBV11-2 and TRBJ2-5 gives the whole variable domain EAGVAQSPRYKIIEKRQSVAFWCNPISGHATLYWYQQILGQGPKLLIQFQNNGVVDDSQLPKDRFSAERLKGVDSTLKIQPAKLEDSAVYLCASRTTRQAQETQYFGPGTRLLVL.

The chain uses TRBV19 and TRBJ1-4; 9 bases are a match to TRBD1. The germline CDR1 and CDR2 sequences are LNHDA and SQIVND (reference sequence). The CDR3 has 15 residues. V shed 5 bases and J 4 bases; nucleotides not matched to a gene: 5. This CDR3 reads CASSLPGQGNEKLFF. CDR3 sequence (DNA): TGTGCCAGTAGTTTACCGGGACAGGGTAATGAAAAACTGTTTTTT.

This chain uses TRBV9 with TRBJ1-4; D not certain. The CDR3 is 15 residues long. The V gene's germline CDR1 is SGDLS and CDR2 YYNGEE. Deletions cut 0 bases from V and 0 bases from J, with 6 bases between. The CDR3 DNA reads TGTGCCAGCAGCGTAGCTGTTGCAACTAATGAAAAACTGTTTTTT. It yields the protein CASSVAVATNEKLFF.

The genes are TRBV6-1 and TRBJ2-3; weak D call: TRBD2 (5 bases). Germline V CDR1 and CDR2: MNHNS, SASEGT. The CDR3 loop spans 13 amino acids. The V end was cut by 4 bases, the J end by 6 bases, with 11 bases between. DNA for the CDR3: TGTGCCAGCAGTGTCGGAGGTTCGGATACGCAGTATTTT. Translation gives CASSVGGSDTQYF.

CDR3: CASSLALWWEADEQFF. The CDR3 nucleotides read TGTGCCAGCAGCTTGGCCTTATGGTGGGAGGCGGATGAGCAGTTCTTC. The J gene is TRBJ2-1, the V gene TRBV5-8, with D maybe TRBD2 (6 bases). V was clipped by 0 bases and J by 8 bases, with 18 bases between them. The CDR3 sequence is 16 residues long. Germline V gene sequence: CDR1 SGHTS, CDR2 YDEGEE. The variable domain in full, completed from reference TRBV5-8 and TRBJ2-1, reads EAGVTQSPTHLIKTRGQQATLRCSPISGHTSVYWYQQALGLGLQFLLWYDEGEERNRGNFPPRFSGRQFPNYSSELNVNALELEDSALYLCASSLALWWEADEQFFGPGTRLTVL.

This chain joins TRBV14 and TRBJ2-7; TRBD2 is a possible D gene (5 bases). CDR1 and CDR2 from the germline V gene are SGHDN and FVKESK. CDR3 size: 15 residues. Trimming took off 1 base at V and 2 bases at J, with 12 bases between the two ends. The CDR3 DNA sequence: TGTGCCAGCAGCCAAGTGCTGTCCGGGACCTACGAGCAGTACTTC. It is translated as CASSQVLSGTYEQYF. Drawing the rest from reference TRBV14 and TRBJ2-7, the complete variable domain is EAGVTQFPSHSVIEKGQTVTLRCDPISGHDNLYWYRRVMGKEIKFLLHFVKESKQDESGMPNNRFLAERTGGTYSTLKVQPAELEDSGVYFCASSQVLSGTYEQYFGPGTRLTVT.

The rearrangement links TRBV6-1 to TRBJ2-3, with D unclear. CDR1 MNHNS and CDR2 SASEGT come from the germline V gene. V shed 11 bases and J shed 6 bases, with 15 bases lying between them. The CDR3 is 12 residues long. In DNA, the CDR3 is TGTGCCTCTATGAGGTACCCCGATACGCAGTATTTT. Translation: CASMRYPDTQYF.

The chain recombines TRBV5-1 with TRBJ2-2, with TRBD2 matching 7 bases. Germline CDR1 SGHRS, CDR2 YFSETQ. This CDR3 comprises 17 residues. V dropped 4 bases and J dropped 6; count of bases not matched to a gene: 15. This CDR3 is CASSRSGREVTAGELFF. The CDR3 coding sequence is TGCGCCAGCAGCCGATCGGGCCGGGAGGTGACTGCCGGGGAGCTGTTTTTT.

This chain links TRBV30 with TRBJ1-5, with D possibly TRBD1 on 5 matching bases. In germline, CDR1 is GTSNPN, CDR2 SVGIG (reference sequence). The CDR3 consists of 13 residues. V dropped 5 bases and J dropped 3 bases, with 11 bases sitting between them. CDR3 loop: CAWEAGNNQPQHF. The CDR3 coding sequence is TGTGCCTGGGAGGCAGGGAACAATCAGCCCCAGCATTTT.

A single count supports this clone. The chain is built from TRBV2 and TRBJ1-5, with D maybe TRBD1 (5 bases). The CDR3 loop spans 15 amino acids. Germline V lookup: CDR1 SNHLY, CDR2 FYNNEI. V lost 5 bases, J lost 4 bases, and 15 bases lay in between. This CDR3 reads CASSYPGAGNQPQHF. CDR3 coding DNA: TGTGCCAGCAGTTATCCTGGGGCAGGGAATCAGCCCCAGCATTTT.

The rearrangement uses TRBV9 and TRBJ2-2; TRBD1 matches 10 bases. Trimming at V came to 3 bases and at J to 1 base, leaving 3 bases not matched to a gene. This CDR3 is built from 16 residues. The germline CDR1 and CDR2 sequences are SGDLS and YYNGEE. CDR3 sequence reads: CASSGGTGVNTGELFF. The CDR3 DNA is TGTGCCAGCAGCGGCGGGACAGGGGTGAACACCGGGGAGCTGTTTTTT. Looking up the rest from reference TRBV9 and TRBJ2-2 gives the full variable domain: DSGVTQTPKHLITATGQRVTLRCSPRSGDLSVYWYQQSLDQGLQFLIQYYNGEERAKGNILERFSAQQFPDLHSELNLSSLELGDSALYFCASSGGTGVNTGELFFGEGSRLTVL.

The CDR3 is CAWSGDSLVDTIYF. CDR3 sequence (DNA): TGTGCCTGGAGTGGGGACAGTTTAGTTGACACCATATATTTT. The chain recombines TRBV30 with TRBJ1-3, with 7 nucleotides matching TRBD1. Germline loops: CDR1 GTSNPN, CDR2 SVGIG (reference sequence). The V gene end was trimmed by 1 base and the J gene end by 8 bases; junction bases not matched to a gene: 8. The CDR3 runs to 14 residues.